This T cell receptor (beta chain) was recovered during a study of regulatory T cells in long-lasting Graves disease. Notes on the study in general: The number of shared public clonotypes was higher in persistent patients (under 3,000) than new patients (around 960).

Time point indicated: persistent/refractory GD, antithyroid drugs over 5 years with positive TRAb. The TCR library was made from RNA extracted from PBMCs. Investigators report Graves' disease was diagnosed under American Thyroid Association guidelines. The germline gives CDR1 SGHRS, CDR2 YFSETQ. This CDR3 has 12 amino acids. V shed 2 bases and J shed 8 bases, with 10 bases lying between them. Of note for this clonotype: Its specificity is not known.

Libraries of TCR beta came from iRepertoire HTBI primers plus Arm-PCR of CDR3 regions. In the original analysis: Segment identification across samples yielded 60 to 80 TRBV and approximately 15 TRBJ segments. TCRdb reanalysed the multiplex PCR reads using MiXCR and keeps one entry per CDR3 protein. TCRdb assigned the V and J calls; the authors' analysis was not used. The sample consists of about 660,000 distinct CDR3 sequences, approximately 29% of them appearing once. The sequence derives from a female donor with Graves disease. The chain combines TRBV5-1 with TRBJ1-2; D unclear. The input for sequencing was peripheral blood mononuclear cells (PBMCs), taken when the disease was refractory, from a patient treated with antithyroid drugs. The chain's CDR3 is CASSFLPGGYTF. CDR3 coding DNA: TGCGCCAGCAGCTTTTTGCCTGGAGGCTACACCTTC.